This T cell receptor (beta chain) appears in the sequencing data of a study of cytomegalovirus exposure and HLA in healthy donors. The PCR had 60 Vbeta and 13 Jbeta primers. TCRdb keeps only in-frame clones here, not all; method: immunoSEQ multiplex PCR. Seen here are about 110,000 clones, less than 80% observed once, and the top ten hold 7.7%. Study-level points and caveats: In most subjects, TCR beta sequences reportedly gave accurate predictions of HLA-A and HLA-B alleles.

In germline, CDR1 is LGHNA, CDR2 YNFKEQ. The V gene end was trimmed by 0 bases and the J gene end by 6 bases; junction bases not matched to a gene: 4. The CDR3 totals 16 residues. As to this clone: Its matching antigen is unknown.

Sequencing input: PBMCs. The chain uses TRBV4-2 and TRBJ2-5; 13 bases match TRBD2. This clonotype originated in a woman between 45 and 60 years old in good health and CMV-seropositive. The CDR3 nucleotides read TGTGCCAGCAGCCAAGATTCCGGGACTAGCGGGAAGACCCAGTACTTC. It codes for CASSQDSGTSGKTQYF.